This TCR beta chain was identified in a study of blood T cell repertoires in COVID-19 (dated by TCRdb to about 2020). Notes on the research overall: The collaborator samples originated in the United States, Italy and Spain and spanned the acute and convalescent phases of COVID-19. The material from the prospective study consisted of cDNA or gDNA derived from T cells, B-cell-depleted T cells, or PBMCs. Subjects who had been exposed to COVID-19, were actively infected with it, or had recovered from it provided the deeply sampled blood TCRbeta repertoires that made up the dataset. The repertoires were released in a freely available public database meant as a resource for research on the immune response to SARS-CoV-2. Samples were obtained from the ongoing ImmuneRACE study (first 160 participants) and from about 1,300 subjects provided by 6 global collaborators. Sample metadata almost always included a de-identified subject ID, COVID-19 status, age in years and sex. Where HLA class I and class II types were available, the types were taken from metadata supplied by the sample provider, not from assay-based typing. The paper as a whole reports these results and caveats: Clinical and demographic metadata were provided uncurated, with the amount varying by source and participant.

Another Seattle source contributed samples from volunteer blood donors who had recovered from COVID-19. Collaborating institutions collected whole blood in K2EDTA tubes following their own protocols. For TCRbeta analysis, collaborators shipped samples in one of three forms: frozen whole blood, isolated PBMCs, or DNA extracted from either of those sample types. Remarks on this clone: Its antigen specificity is not known. No per-base quality is available; no much larger clone lies one base away.

The immunoSEQ Assay, a bias-controlled multiplex PCR, was used to amplify TCRbeta CDR3 regions from genomic DNA. In the authors' own workflow: Within the assay, amplification of reference gene primers was used to estimate how many nucleated cells each sample contained. Sequence reads were collapsed and filtered to measure the absolute abundance of every unique TCRbeta CDR3 rearrangement. Productive Simpson clonality was computed per sample as the square root of Simpson's diversity index over productive rearrangements. TCRdb took over this immuneACCESS table, retaining in-frame rearrangements with V and J assigned. Such tables are incomplete; in checked studies, under half of the missing clones stem from an unresolved V gene, and the remainder is unexplained. Clone size and V and J calls were adopted from that table, with D and trimming inferred from the DNA. The sample contains roughly 150,000 clones, approximately 82% of them found a single time. The ten top clones hold over 10% of the sample.

Spanning cysteine to phenylalanine, the CDR3 consists of 15 amino acids. Here the CDR3 DNA is all that survives: 45 bases in frame from base 1. V is pruned by 6 bases and J by 15 bases, leaving 16 bases of the junction without a gene match. The germline V gene specifies KGHSH as CDR1 and LQKENI as CDR2. The receptor comes from a man aged 65 to 79 who had recovered from COVID-19. Sequenced input: peripheral blood. The chain employs TRBV18 and TRBJ2-1; 11 nucleotides in the junction match TRBD2. The nucleotide sequence reads as follows: TGTGCCAGCTCTCTCGCCGGGACTAGCGGCAGTAAGAGGTTCTTC. This is translated as CASSLAGTSGSKRFF.